A selection of T cell receptor beta chains follows, all from one sample in a study of T cell changes during pregnancy in multiple sclerosis. Using immunoSEQ multiplex PCR, the repertoire was profiled, and TCRdb retains in-frame clones only, with some absent. Seen here are about 87,000 clones, approximately 92% observed once, and the top ten hold 1.4%. The sequencing here drew on peripheral blood, taken in the third trimester of pregnancy. The source is a female donor in good health, enrolled as a control in a pregnancy study. The CDR3 runs from the conserved cysteine through the conserved F or W. The order of the fields is clone size, D gene, J gene, V gene, CDR3 DNA, CDR3 protein. The D gene is left open where the match is weak. The listing skips clone size in some rows; elsewhere it reads once, few, many or a size class.

NA NA TRBJ1-5 TRBV19 TGTGCCAGTAGTATACTCTGGGCAGCTAGCAATCAGCCCCAGCATTTT CASSILWAASNQPQHF
NA TRBD1 TRBJ1-4 TRBV7-9 TGTGCCAGCAGCTCGGGGGACAGGGGGGCTGAAAAACTGTTTTTT CASSSGDRGAEKLFF
NA NA TRBJ2-7 TRBV7-2 TGTGCCAGCAGCTTAGAAGGTTTTGGGCAGACCCGTTACGAGCAGTACTTC CASSLEGFGQTRYEQYF
NA TRBD1 TRBJ2-7 TRBV5-1 TGCGCCAGCAACCAGGACAGGATAGGCTACGAGCAGTACTTC CASNQDRIGYEQYF
NA TRBD1 TRBJ1-2 TRBV30 TGTGCCTGGAGCTCAACCCTACAGGGGGCGCCTGTCTATGGCTACACCTTC CAWSSTLQGAPVYGYTF
NA NA TRBJ2-2 TRBV6-6 TGTGCCAGCAGTGCCGGCACCGGGGAGCTGTTTTTT CASSAGTGELFF
NA TRBD2 TRBJ2-7 TRBV5-1 TGCGCCAGCAGCTTGTCTGCGGGAGAGGCCTACGAGCAGTACTTC CASSLSAGEAYEQYF
NA TRBD1 TRBJ2-3 TRBV2 TGTGCCAGCAGTGAGGGGACAGGGAGGGATACGCAGTATTTT CASSEGTGRDTQYF
NA NA TRBJ2-7 TRBV7-9 TGTGCCAGCAGCAATTCGGGGGTTTCCCCCTACGAGCAGTACTTC CASSNSGVSPYEQYF
NA NA TRBJ1-1 TRBV5-4 TGTGCCAGCAGCCGCGAGAGTCGGGGCACTGAAGCTTTCTTT CASSRESRGTEAFF
NA TRBD2 TRBJ2-1 TRBV2 TGTGCCAGCAGTGACCCGGGGGGGACGTACAATGAGCAGTTCTTC CASSDPGGTYNEQFF
few NA TRBJ2-5 TRBV5-5 TGTGCCAGCAGCTTGGAGAGGCAAGAGACCCAGTACTTC CASSLERQETQYF
NA NA TRBJ1-2 TRBV28 TGTGCCAGCAGTTCACAGGGAGTCTATGGCTACACCTTC CASSSQGVYGYTF
NA NA TRBJ2-2 TRBV30 TGTGCCTGGAGGGCCCCTGGCACCGGGGAGCTGTTTTTT CAWRAPGTGELFF
NA TRBD2 TRBJ2-7 TRBV4-2 TGTGCCAGCAGCCAAGAAGGTAGCGGGAGCTCCTACGAGCAGTACTTC CASSQEGSGSSYEQYF
NA NA TRBJ2-7 TRBV21-1 TGTGCCAGCACCGCGACAGGGCCCTACGAGCAGTACTTC CASTATGPYEQYF
NA NA TRBJ1-1 TRBV7-9 TGTGCCAGCAGCTTAATTGGCAGGGAAAGAACAGAGGTGATGGGAGCTTTCTTT CASSLIGRERTEVMGAFF
NA NA TRBJ2-1 TRBV4-2 TGTGCCAGCAGCCCTTCAGGGGAAGCCTACAATGAGCAGTTCTTC CASSPSGEAYNEQFF
NA TRBD1 TRBJ1-5 TRBV28 TGTGCCAGCAGTTCCTCGCCCCGGGCAGGGGGCTTCGTTCAGCCCCAGCATTTT CASSSSPRAGGFVQPQHF
NA TRBD2 TRBJ2-7 TRBV19 TGTGCCAGTAGGACGACTAGCGGGAGCACCTACGAGCAGTACTTC CASRTTSGSTYEQYF
NA NA TRBJ2-7 TRBV18 TGTGCCAGCTCCCCATGGAGGCTAGAGACGTACGAGCAGTACTTC CASSPWRLETYEQYF
NA TRBD1 TRBJ2-7 TRBV2 TGTGCCACCCAAGGACAGGACGAGCAGTACTTC CATQGQDEQYF
NA TRBD2 TRBJ2-1 TRBV5-1 TGCGCCAGCAGCTGGCTAGCGGGAGGGAGAGACAATGAGCAGTTCTTC CASSWLAGGRDNEQFF
few NA TRBJ1-5 TRBV7-8 TGTGCCAGCAGCCCCGCCGGGTTCGGTCAGCCCCAGCATTTT CASSPAGFGQPQHF
NA TRBD1 TRBJ2-7 TRBV15 TGTGCCACCAGCAGAGATCGGGGGACAGGCGTAACCTACGAGCAGTACTTC CATSRDRGTGVTYEQYF
NA NA TRBJ2-6 TRBV11-2 TGTGCCAGCAGCTTAAGGGGGGGCAACGTCCTGACTTTC CASSLRGGNVLTF
NA TRBD2 TRBJ2-2 TRBV27 TGTGCCAGCAGTTTAACTAGCGGGGGGGGAGGCACCGGGGAGCTGTTTTTT CASSLTSGGGGTGELFF
NA NA TRBJ2-1 TRBV10-3 TGTGCCATCAGTACCAGGGGCGCCTACAATGAGCAGTTCTTC CAISTRGAYNEQFF
NA NA TRBJ1-3 TRBV2 TGTGCCAGCATGACGGAGACAGCCCTCTCTGGAAACACCATATATTTT CASMTETALSGNTIYF
once TRBD1 TRBJ1-4 TRBV18 TGTGCCAGCTCACACAGGGGGCAAACTAATGAAAAACTGTTTTTT CASSHRGQTNEKLFF
NA TRBD2 TRBJ2-3 TRBV28 TGTGCCAGCAGTTTTCCACGGGGGGGCGGGAGCACAGATACGCAGTATTTT CASSFPRGGGSTDTQYF
NA NA TRBJ2-1 TRBV4-1 TGCGCCAGCAGCCCTGTTGGAGATTTGGCGGAACAGCAGTTCTTC CASSPVGDLAEQQFF
NA TRBD1 TRBJ1-1 TRBV5-1 TGCGCCAGCAGCCCAATCCCACAGGGGGCAGGCACTGAAGCTTTCTTT CASSPIPQGAGTEAFF
NA TRBD2 TRBJ2-7 TRBV18 TGTGCCAGCTCACCGGGACTAGCGGGAGAGGAGCAGTACTTC CASSPGLAGEEQYF
NA TRBD1 TRBJ2-7 TRBV19 TGTGCCGCATCCGGGACAGGACACGAGCAGTACTTC CAASGTGHEQYF
NA TRBD2 TRBJ2-5 TRBV2 TGTGCCAGCAGTGCGGGAGCGGGAGGGCAAGAGACCCAGTACTTC CASSAGAGGQETQYF
NA TRBD2 TRBJ2-7 TRBV4-1 TGCGCCAGCAGCCAAGTGTTTAGCGGGAGCCAGTACGAGCAGTACTTC CASSQVFSGSQYEQYF